What follows describes a single TCR beta chain. Its cognate antigen is unknown. The sample is drawn from a study of siplizumab effects on memory and regulatory T cells. Unstimulated naive, memory, effector memory and TEMRA subsets from a few donor pairs have been sequenced, the authors report. Study observations and caveats: Proliferating clones, CD4+ or CD8+, lacked an assignable naive or memory phenotype in roughly 80-97% of cases. Among mappable alloreactive CD4+ clones, the Treg-derived fraction averaged approximately 69% with siplizumab versus less than 35% in controls. A minor fraction of alloreactive clones, and no more, mapped to unstimulated subsets.

Germline V CDR1 and CDR2: SGHVS, FQNEAQ. CDR3 size: 13 residues. The V end was cut by 6 bases, the J end by 2 bases, with 10 bases between. Here immunoSEQ multiplex PCR was the method, and the copy in TCRdb shows in-frame clones only, minus some. Among about 91,000 clones listed, 96% were seen once. The source of this sequence is a human donor in good health. Sequenced material: naive CD4+ T cells sorted from blood. J is TRBJ2-5 and V is TRBV7-8; weak D call: TRBD2 (5 bases). The CDR3: CASRKRWQETQYF. DNA for the CDR3: TGTGCCAGCAGGAAGCGGTGGCAAGAGACCCAGTACTTC.